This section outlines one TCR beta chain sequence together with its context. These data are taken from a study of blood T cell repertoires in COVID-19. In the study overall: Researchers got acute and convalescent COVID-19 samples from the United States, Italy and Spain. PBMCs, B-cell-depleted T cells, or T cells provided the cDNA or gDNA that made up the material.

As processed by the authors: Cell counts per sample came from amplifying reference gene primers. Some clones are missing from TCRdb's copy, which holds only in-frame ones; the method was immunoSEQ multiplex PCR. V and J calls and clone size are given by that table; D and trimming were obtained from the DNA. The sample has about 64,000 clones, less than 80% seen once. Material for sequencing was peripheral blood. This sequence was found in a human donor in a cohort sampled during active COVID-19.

CDR3 in DNA: TGCAGCGTTTCCGGGACAGTAACCTACGAGCAGTACTTC. Protein: CSVSGTVTYEQYF. This rearrangement joins TRBV29-1 to TRBJ2-7; 7 positions agree with TRBD1. V was pared by 5 bases and J by 2 bases, with 6 bases of the junction left unmatched. The germline gives CDR1 SQVTM, CDR2 ANQGSEA. The CDR3 extends over 13 amino acids.